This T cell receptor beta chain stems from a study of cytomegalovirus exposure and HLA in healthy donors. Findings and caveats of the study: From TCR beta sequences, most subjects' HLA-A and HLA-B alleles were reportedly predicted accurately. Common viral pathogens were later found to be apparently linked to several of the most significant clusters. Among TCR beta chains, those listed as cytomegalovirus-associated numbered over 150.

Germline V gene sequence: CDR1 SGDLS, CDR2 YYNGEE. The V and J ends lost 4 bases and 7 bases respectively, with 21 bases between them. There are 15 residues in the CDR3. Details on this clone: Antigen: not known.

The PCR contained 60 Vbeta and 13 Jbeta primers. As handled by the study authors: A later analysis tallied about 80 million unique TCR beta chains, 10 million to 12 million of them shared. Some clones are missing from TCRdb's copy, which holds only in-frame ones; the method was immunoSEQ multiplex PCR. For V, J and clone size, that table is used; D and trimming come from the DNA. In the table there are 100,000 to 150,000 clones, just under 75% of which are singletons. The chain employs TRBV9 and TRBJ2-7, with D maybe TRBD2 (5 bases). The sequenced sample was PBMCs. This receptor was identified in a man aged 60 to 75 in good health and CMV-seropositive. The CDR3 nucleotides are TGTGCCAGCAGCTTACGGACTTCCCCGGCAGGAGAGCAGTACTTC. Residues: CASSLRTSPAGEQYF.